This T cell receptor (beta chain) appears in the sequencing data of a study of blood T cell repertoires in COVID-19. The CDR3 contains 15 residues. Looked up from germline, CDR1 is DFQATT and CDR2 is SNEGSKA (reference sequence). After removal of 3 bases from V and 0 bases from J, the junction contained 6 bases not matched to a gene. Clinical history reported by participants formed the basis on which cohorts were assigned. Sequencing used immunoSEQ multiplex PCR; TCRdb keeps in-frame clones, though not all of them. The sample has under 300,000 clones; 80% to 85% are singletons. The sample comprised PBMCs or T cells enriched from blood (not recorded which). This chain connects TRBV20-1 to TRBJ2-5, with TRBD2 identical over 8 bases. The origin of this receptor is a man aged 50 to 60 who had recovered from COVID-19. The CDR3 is CSASRVAGHQETQYF. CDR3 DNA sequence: TGCAGTGCTAGTCGGGTAGCGGGACACCAAGAGACCCAGTACTTC.